The 27 T cell receptor beta chains below were found in one sample sequenced in a study of monozygotic twins with inflammatory bowel disease. TCRdb reanalyzed the 5' RACE reads, giving one entry per CDR3 protein sequence and no DNA. The sample table sets out about 450,000 distinct CDR3 sequences. Sequencing was performed on blood. The receptors were gathered from a human donor with ulcerative colitis or Crohn's disease, or a healthy co-twin of an affected twin (not recorded which).

The rearrangement links TRBV29-1 to TRBJ2-3. This CDR3 comprises 12 residues. Germline V CDR1 and CDR2: SQVTM, ANQGSEA. The CDR3 region is CSVEDGTDTQYF.

V usage is TRBV5-1 and J usage is TRBJ1-1; TCRdb names TRBD1, which stays unverified in the absence of DNA. Germline V gene lookup returns CDR1 SGHRS and CDR2 YFSETQ. The CDR3 sequence is 14 residues long. CDR3 sequence reads: CASSLDPGIAEAFF. The whole variable domain, remainder taken from reference TRBV5-1 and TRBJ1-1, is KAGVTQTPRYLIKTRGQQVTLSCSPISGHRSVSWYQQTPGQGLQFLFEYFSETQRNKGNFPGRFSGRQFSNSRSEMNVSTLELGDSALYLCASSLDPGIAEAFFGQGTRLTVV.

J is TRBJ2-3 and V is TRBV20-1. Per germline, CDR1 DFQATT and CDR2 SNEGSKA (reference sequence). There are 12 residues in the CDR3. This CDR3 reads CSAREGSDTQYF.

This CDR3 reads CSATTGTNTGELFF. The V and J genes are TRBV20-1 and TRBJ2-2; checking the TCRdb D call of TRBD1 is not possible without DNA. CDR3 length: 14 amino acids. The germline gives CDR1 DFQATT, CDR2 SNEGSKA (reference sequence).

The V call is TRBV25-1, the J call TRBJ1-1. CDR1 and CDR2 from the germline V gene are MGHDK and SYGVNS. This CDR3 has 15 residues. CDR3 residues: CASSEGVSMNTEAFF.

V gene TRBV5-4 combines with J gene TRBJ1-2; lacking DNA, the TRBD1 call made by TCRdb goes unchecked. CDR1 is SGHNT, CDR2 YYREEE, per germline (reference sequence). This CDR3 is built from 16 residues. This chain's CDR3 is CASSLKPGQGFYGYTF. Variable domain in full (rest from reference TRBV5-4 and TRBJ1-2): ETGVTQSPTHLIKTRGQQVTLRCSSQSGHNTVSWYQQALGQGPQFIFQYYREEENGRGNFPPRFSGLQFPNYSSELNVNALELDDSALYLCASSLKPGQGFYGYTFGSGTRLTVV.

The genes are TRBV9 and TRBJ2-1. The CDR3 is 16 residues long. Germline V gives CDR1 SGDLS, CDR2 YYNGEE. CDR3: CASSGGGSSSYNEQFF.

The chain is built from TRBV24-1 and TRBJ2-3; the D call from TCRdb, TRBD1, cannot be confirmed without DNA. There are 16 residues in the CDR3. Germline values: CDR1 KGHDR, CDR2 SFDVKD. This CDR3 is CATSDRRDRDTDTQYF.

The CDR3 is CASSSRGGREFF. The V gene is TRBV27, the J gene TRBJ2-1; TCRdb's D gene call, TRBD2, goes unchecked for lack of DNA. The CDR3 runs to 12 residues. Germline CDR1 MNHEY, CDR2 SMNVEV (reference sequence).

CDR3: CASSQDLQGSTDTQYF. The rearrangement uses TRBV4-2 and TRBJ2-3; TCRdb's D gene call, TRBD1, goes unchecked for lack of DNA. Germline lookup yields CDR1 LGHNA and CDR2 YNFKEQ. CDR3 size: 16 residues.

Here the CDR3 reads CSATQTRTQETQYF. The chain uses TRBV20-1 and TRBJ2-5; the D call of TRBD1 rests on TCRdb alone, since no DNA is present to check it. Germline V gene data show CDR1 as DFQATT and CDR2 as SNEGSKA (reference sequence). The CDR3 is made up of 14 amino acids.

The chain combines TRBV12-3 or TRBV12-4 with TRBJ2-1. The CDR3 has 14 residues. The CDR3 loop reads CAIVTASVSNEQFF.

This chain links TRBV29-1 with TRBJ1-2; TCRdb lists TRBD1, though no DNA is available to test this call. Germline values: CDR1 SQVTM, CDR2 ANQGSEA. The CDR3 loop spans 16 amino acids. CDR3 in amino acids: CSFSKVSSRGEYGYTF.

The J gene is TRBJ2-3, the V gene TRBV6-1; TCRdb calls TRBD2, which cannot be checked without DNA. This CDR3 has 14 residues. Per germline, CDR1 MNHNS and CDR2 SASEGT. The CDR3 protein is CASGGTALTDTQYF.

The CDR3 reads CASSSSVGYYSNQPQHF. This sequence joins TRBV7-2 and TRBJ1-5. CDR3 length: 17 amino acids. Germline V CDR1 and CDR2: SGHTA, FQGNSA.

The chain has TRBV19 and TRBJ1-1. The V gene's germline CDR1 is LNHDA and CDR2 SQIVND (reference sequence). CDR3 length: 13 residues. The CDR3 reads CASSIRLNTEAFF.

The chain combines TRBV6-5 with TRBJ1-1; absent DNA, TCRdb's TRBD1 call cannot be checked. Per germline, CDR1 MNHEY and CDR2 SVGAGI. The CDR3 consists of 15 residues. CDR3 sequence reads: CASSYSTGKGTEAFF.

The rearrangement uses TRBV7-2 and TRBJ2-5; TCRdb designates TRBD1, a call that cannot be tested without DNA. The length of the CDR3 is 14 residues. The germline V gene has CDR1 SGHTA and CDR2 FQGNSA. Here the CDR3 reads CASSSYRGGETQYF.

This chain uses TRBV5-1 with TRBJ1-1; TCRdb reports TRBD1, a call that lacks DNA to check it against. Germline V lookup: CDR1 SGHRS, CDR2 YFSETQ. The CDR3 runs to 15 residues. The chain's CDR3 is CASSPVAGTGSEAFF. Using reference TRBV5-1 and TRBJ1-1 for the parts outside the CDR3, the full variable domain is KAGVTQTPRYLIKTRGQQVTLSCSPISGHRSVSWYQQTPGQGLQFLFEYFSETQRNKGNFPGRFSGRQFSNSRSEMNVSTLELGDSALYLCASSPVAGTGSEAFFGQGTRLTVV.

The chain links TRBV29-1 to TRBJ1-1; checking the TCRdb D call of TRBD1 is not possible without DNA. This CDR3 has 13 amino acids. Per the germline V gene, CDR1 is SQVTM and CDR2 is ANQGSEA. CDR3 residues: CSVRTGANTEAFF. Supplemented by reference TRBV29-1 and TRBJ1-1, the full variable domain reads SAVISQKPSRDICQRGTSLTIQCQVDSQVTMMFWYRQQPGQSLTLIATANQGSEATYESGFVIDKFPISRPNLTFSTLTVSNMSPEDSSIYLCSVRTGANTEAFFGQGTRLTVV.

The chain couples TRBV29-1 to TRBJ2-3; TCRdb's D call of TRBD1 is untestable without DNA. Germline-derived CDR1 and CDR2 are SQVTM and ANQGSEA. The CDR3 has 11 residues. This chain's CDR3 is CSVPRTDTQYF.

The J gene is TRBJ2-1, the V gene TRBV10-3; absent DNA, TCRdb's TRBD1 call cannot be checked. Germline V gene data show CDR1 as ENHRY and CDR2 as SYGVKD. The CDR3 runs 14 residues. CDR3 in amino acids: CAISDTGLGNEQFF.

The chain links TRBV5-1 to TRBJ2-5. Germline V gives CDR1 SGHRS, CDR2 YFSETQ. The CDR3 is 14 residues long. The CDR3 reads CASSLGHSRETQYF.

The rearrangement joins TRBV5-1 to TRBJ2-1; there is no DNA to check the TCRdb D call of TRBD1. Germline values: CDR1 SGHRS, CDR2 YFSETQ. The CDR3 length is 14 residues. This chain's CDR3 is CASSFRAPGDEQFF.

The chain couples TRBV5-5 to TRBJ1-2. The germline V gene has CDR1 SGHKS and CDR2 YYEKEE (reference sequence). The CDR3 runs 12 residues. CDR3 in amino acids: CASSWDFVGYTF.

This rearrangement joins TRBV12-3 or TRBV12-4 to TRBJ2-2. The CDR3 spans 14 residues. The CDR3 loop reads CASTTALNTGELFF.

The chain joins TRBV14 to TRBJ2-7. Germline V gene sequence: CDR1 SGHDN, CDR2 FVKESK. This CDR3 is 12 amino acids long. This CDR3 reads CASSQVFDEQYF.